This TCR beta chain is from a study of cytomegalovirus exposure and HLA in healthy donors. J was trimmed by 1 base and V by 4 bases; bases with no gene match: 2. CDR1 SGHTA and CDR2 FQGNSA come from the germline V gene. CDR3 size: 15 residues. This clone appeared a single time. The antigen is not known. Study results and limitations: Rates of TCR association differed by HLA locus in a later analysis, with DRB1 highest and HLA-C lowest. The study dropped some indistinguishable V segments, TRBV6-2 and TRBV6-3 among them.

PCR used 60 Vbeta primers and 13 Jbeta primers. Produced via immunoSEQ multiplex PCR; TCRdb's table is partial and in-frame only. The sample shows over 150,000 clones, 79% of them seen only once. The specimen sequenced was PBMCs. The genes are TRBV7-2 and TRBJ2-7, with 12 bases fitting TRBD2. The TCR was taken from a girl between 5 and 17 years old in good health and CMV-seropositive. CDR3 sequence (DNA): TGTGCCAGCAGCTCCGGACTAGCGGGATCCTACGAGCAGTACTTC. Translated: CASSSGLAGSYEQYF.